The clone carrying this T cell receptor beta chain has just one count. Its antigen is unknown. This entry belongs to a study of T cell repertoires in cytomegalovirus infection. CDR1 LNHDA and CDR2 SQIVND come from the germline V gene (reference sequence). V lost 4 bases to trimming and J lost 3 bases; unmatched junction nucleotides: 17. CDR3 length equals 18 residues. TCRdb independently ran MiXCR on the reads; one entry per CDR3 protein. The table lists hundreds of thousands of distinct CDR3 sequences, 25% to 40% of them singletons, with about an eighth in the top ten. The chain couples TRBV19 to TRBJ1-2; 7 bases line up with TRBD1. Sequences were derived from cultured CD8+ T cells from PBMCs, sampled from culture after CMV antigen stimulation. The source of this sequence is a human donor in good health (CMV status not recorded). Some clones in this sample may be carry-over from other donors' samples. CDR3 residues: CASSTRVLGQDWYYGYTF. As DNA, the CDR3 is TGTGCCAGTAGTACCCGGGTGCTCGGACAGGACTGGTACTATGGCTACACCTTC.